Sequencing of this TCR beta chain was carried out in a study of blood T cell repertoires in COVID-19 (dated by TCRdb to the early 2020s). Looking at the study overall: Samples from collaborators originated in the United States, Italy and Spain and spanned both the acute and convalescent phases of COVID-19. The prospective study material was composed of cDNA or gDNA derived from T cells, B-cell-depleted T cells, or PBMCs. The dataset comprised deeply sampled blood TCRbeta repertoires from subjects exposed to, actively infected with, or recovered from COVID-19. The repertoires were released in a freely available public database meant as a resource for research on the immune response to SARS-CoV-2. Samples came from the ongoing ImmuneRACE study (first 160 participants) plus 1,254 subjects from 6 global collaborators. Sample metadata almost always included a de-identified subject ID, COVID-19 status, age in years and sex. Where available, HLA class I and class II types were obtained from metadata supplied by the sample provider rather than from assay-based typing.

Regarding this clone: Its antigen is still unknown. One base away there is no much larger clone; base qualities are not given.

Paper-wide results and their limitations: Clinical and demographic metadata were provided uncurated, with the amount varying by source and participant.

Measured from the cysteine to the phenylalanine, the CDR3 is 14 residues long. The DNA shown is the 42-base CDR3, in frame from base 1. Based on the germline V gene (reference sequence), the CDR1 and CDR2 sequences are LNHDA and SQIVND. Trimming costs V 6 bases and J 5 bases, and their ends lie 15 bases apart. Another Seattle source contributed samples from volunteer blood donors who had recovered from COVID-19. Whole blood was collected in K2EDTA tubes by collaborating institutions according to the institutions' own protocols. For TCRbeta analysis, collaborator samples were shipped as frozen whole blood, as isolated PBMCs, or as DNA extracted from either sample type. TCRbeta CDR3 regions were amplified from genomic DNA by means of the immunoSEQ Assay, a bias-controlled multiplex PCR. From the authors' description of their analysis: The number of nucleated cells in each sample was estimated from the amplification of reference gene primers within the assay. To quantify the absolute abundance of each unique TCRbeta CDR3 rearrangement, sequence reads were collapsed and filtered. For each sample, productive Simpson clonality was calculated as the square root of Simpson's diversity index across productive rearrangements. This immuneACCESS table, as held by TCRdb, lists in-frame sequences with V and J called but not all clones. Of the missing ones, under half trace to an unresolved V gene in checked studies; the others have no known cause. From that table come the V and J calls and clone size; the DNA was used to work out D and trimming. The sample includes about 220,000 clones, with less than 90% observed a single time. 4.5% to 6% of the sample is in the top ten clones.

The source of this sequence is a woman aged 55-70 years who had recovered from COVID-19. The specimen sequenced was peripheral blood. Recombination joined TRBV19 with TRBJ2-3; the D gene assignment is ambiguous. The CDR3 protein: CASSYQRPGDTQYF. The nucleotide sequence is given as TGTGCCAGTAGCTACCAACGCCCAGGAGATACGCAGTATTTT.